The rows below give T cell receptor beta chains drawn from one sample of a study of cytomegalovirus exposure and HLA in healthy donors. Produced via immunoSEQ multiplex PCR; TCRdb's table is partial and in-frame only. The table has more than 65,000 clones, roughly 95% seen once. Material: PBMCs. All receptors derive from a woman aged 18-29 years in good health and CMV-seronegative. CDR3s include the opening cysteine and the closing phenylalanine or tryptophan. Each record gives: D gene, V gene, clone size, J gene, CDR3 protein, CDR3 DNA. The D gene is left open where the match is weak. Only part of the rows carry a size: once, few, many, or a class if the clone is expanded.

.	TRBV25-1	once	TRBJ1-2	CASSEGRAYGYTF	TGTGCCAGCAGTGAAGGGAGGGCCTATGGCTACACCTTC
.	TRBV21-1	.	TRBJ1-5	CARWTGWYQPQHF	TGTGCCAGGTGGACAGGCTGGTATCAGCCCCAGCATTTT
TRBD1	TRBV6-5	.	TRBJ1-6	CASRQGIALHF	TGTGCCAGCAGACAGGGGATTGCCCTCCACTTT
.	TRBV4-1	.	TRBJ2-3	CASSLQGGISTDTQYF	TGCGCCAGCAGCCTTCAGGGGGGCATAAGCACAGATACGCAGTATTTT
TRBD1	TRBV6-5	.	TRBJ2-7	CASSYAGQGYYEQYF	TGTGCCAGCAGTTACGCAGGACAGGGGTACTACGAGCAGTACTTC
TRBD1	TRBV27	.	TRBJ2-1	CASSLQGAHYNEQFF	TGTGCCAGCAGTTTACAGGGGGCCCACTACAATGAGCAGTTCTTC
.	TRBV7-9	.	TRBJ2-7	CASSLWTEYEQYF	TGTGCCAGCAGCTTATGGACAGAGTACGAGCAGTACTTC
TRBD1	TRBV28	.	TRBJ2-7	CASDGTGLYEQYF	TGTGCCAGCGACGGGACAGGGCTCTACGAGCAGTACTTC
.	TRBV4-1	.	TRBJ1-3	CASSPTGLSGNTIYF	TGCGCCAGCAGCCCGACAGGCCTCTCTGGAAACACCATATATTTT
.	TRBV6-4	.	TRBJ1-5	CASSKFQGQPQHF	TGTGCCAGCAGCAAATTTCAGGGACAGCCCCAGCATTTT
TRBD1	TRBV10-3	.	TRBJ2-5	CAMGAGQAKETQYF	TGTGCCATGGGGGCGGGACAGGCCAAAGAGACCCAGTACTTC
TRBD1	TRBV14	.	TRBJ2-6	CASSQDRGILAGANVLTF	TGTGCCAGCAGCCAGGACAGGGGTATCCTAGCCGGGGCCAACGTCCTGACTTTC
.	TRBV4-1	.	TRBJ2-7	CASSQWGVNTYEQYF	TGCGCCAGCAGCCAATGGGGGGTGAACACCTACGAGCAGTACTTC
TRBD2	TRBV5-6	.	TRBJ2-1	CASSPQILAGAYEQFF	TGTGCCAGCAGCCCCCAAATTCTAGCGGGAGCATATGAGCAGTTCTTC
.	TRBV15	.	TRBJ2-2	CATSRVLGDGGELLF	TGTGCCACCAGCAGGGTGCTAGGGGATGGCGGGGAGCTGCTTTTT
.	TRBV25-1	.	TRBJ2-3	CASSENSEISTDTQYF	TGTGCCAGCAGTGAAAATTCGGAGATCTCCACAGATACGCAGTATTTT
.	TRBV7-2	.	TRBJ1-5	CASSLDGSRGSWPQHF	TGTGCCAGCAGCTTAGATGGCTCACGGGGGTCATGGCCCCAGCATTTT
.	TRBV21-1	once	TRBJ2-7	CASSKLKLLEGESYEQYF	TGTGCCAGCAGCAAACTAAAGCTACTAGAGGGAGAGTCCTACGAGCAGTACTTC
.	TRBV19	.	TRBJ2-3	CASSPVPPTDTQYF	TGTGCCAGTAGTCCAGTCCCGCCGACAGATACGCAGTATTTT
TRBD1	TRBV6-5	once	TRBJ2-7	CASSYRTGAVNEQYF	TGTGCCAGCAGTTACCGGACAGGGGCGGTAAACGAGCAGTACTTC
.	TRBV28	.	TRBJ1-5	CASRLPREGGGNQPQHF	TGTGCCAGCAGACTACCTCGGGAGGGGGGGGGCAATCAGCCCCAGCATTTT
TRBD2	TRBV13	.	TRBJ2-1	CASSSPTSGYNEQFF	TGTGCCAGCAGCAGCCCTACTAGCGGTTACAATGAGCAGTTCTTC
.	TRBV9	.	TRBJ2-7	CASSVSSAAYEQYF	TGTGCCAGCAGCGTATCCAGCGCGGCCTACGAGCAGTACTTC
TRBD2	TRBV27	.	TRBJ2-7	CASSILRTSGPYEQYF	TGTGCCAGCAGTATACTAAGGACTAGCGGACCCTACGAGCAGTACTTC
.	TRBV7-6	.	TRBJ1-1	CASSLEAGLNTEAFF	TGTGCCAGCAGCTTAGAGGCAGGATTGAACACTGAAGCTTTCTTT
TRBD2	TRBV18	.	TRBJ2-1	CASSYTSGYYNEQFF	TGTGCCAGCTCCTATACTAGCGGCTACTACAATGAGCAGTTCTTC
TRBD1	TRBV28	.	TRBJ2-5	CASSTSTGGKTQYF	TGTGCCAGCAGTACCTCGACAGGGGGGAAGACCCAGTACTTC
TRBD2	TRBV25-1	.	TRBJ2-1	CASSDPTSGNYAEQFF	TGTGCCAGCAGTGACCCGACTAGCGGGAATTACGCTGAGCAGTTCTTC
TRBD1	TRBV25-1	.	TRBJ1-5	CASSPQGMGNQPQHF	TGTGCCAGCAGTCCACAGGGGATGGGCAATCAGCCCCAGCATTTT
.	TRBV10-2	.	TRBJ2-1	CASSPGTVGNEQFF	TGCGCCAGCAGCCCCGGGACTGTGGGTAATGAGCAGTTCTTC
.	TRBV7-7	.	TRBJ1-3	CASSPLPGSGNTIYF	TGTGCCAGCAGCCCACTGCCCGGGTCTGGAAACACCATATATTTT
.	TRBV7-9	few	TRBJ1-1	CASSLQGNTEAFF	TGTGCCAGCAGCTTACAGGGGAACACTGAAGCTTTCTTT
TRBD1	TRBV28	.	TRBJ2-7	CASRGGQGVAYEQYF	TGTGCCAGCAGGGGCGGACAGGGAGTAGCGTACGAGCAGTACTTC
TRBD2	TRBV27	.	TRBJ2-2	CASSLNTRTRSSTGELFF	TGTGCCAGCAGTCTAAACACTAGGACTAGGTCGAGCACCGGGGAGCTGTTTTTT
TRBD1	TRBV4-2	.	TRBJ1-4	CASSRGQGELDEKLFF	TGTGCCAGCAGCCGCGGTCAGGGGGAGTTAGATGAAAAACTGTTTTTT
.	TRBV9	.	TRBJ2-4	CASTAGLAKNIQYF	TGTGCCAGCACCGCCGGACTAGCCAAAAACATTCAGTACTTC
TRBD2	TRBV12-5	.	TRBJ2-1	CASGSLSGRSYNEQFF	TGTGCTAGTGGTTCCCTTAGCGGGAGGTCCTACAATGAGCAGTTCTTC
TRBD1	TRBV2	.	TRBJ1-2	CASSPGTVTYGYTF	TGTGCCAGCAGTCCCGGGACAGTTACCTATGGCTACACCTTC
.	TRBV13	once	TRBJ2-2	CASSFRLSGELFF	TGTGCCAGCAGCTTCCGTCTCAGCGGGGAGCTGTTTTTT
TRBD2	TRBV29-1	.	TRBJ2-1	CSVEVLATSGSLMNEQFF	TGCAGCGTTGAAGTCTTAGCGACTAGCGGGAGCTTGATGAATGAGCAGTTCTTC
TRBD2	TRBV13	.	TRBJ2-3	CASRQTLAVSTDTQYF	TGTGCCAGCAGACAAACACTAGCGGTTAGCACAGATACGCAGTATTTT
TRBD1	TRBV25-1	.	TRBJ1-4	CASSAPGTEYTTNEKLFF	TGTGCCAGCAGTGCCCCCGGGACAGAGTATACAACTAATGAAAAACTGTTTTTT
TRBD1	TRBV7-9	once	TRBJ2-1	CASSLNGQGAVNEQFF	TGTGCCAGCAGCTTAAATGGTCAGGGGGCAGTCAATGAGCAGTTCTTC
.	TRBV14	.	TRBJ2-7	CASSQTQSVLEQYF	TGTGCCAGCAGCCAGACCCAAAGCGTATTGGAGCAGTACTTC
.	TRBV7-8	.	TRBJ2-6	CASSFGLSGANVLTF	TGTGCCAGCAGCTTTGGGCTGTCTGGGGCCAACGTCCTGACTTTC
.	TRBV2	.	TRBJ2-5	CASSESTGRQETQYF	TGTGCCAGCAGCGAATCGACAGGGAGGCAAGAGACCCAGTACTTC
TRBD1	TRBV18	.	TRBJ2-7	CASSPGTGASYEQYF	TGTGCCAGCTCACCCGGGACAGGGGCCTCCTACGAGCAGTACTTC
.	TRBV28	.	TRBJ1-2	CASSPASGGYGYTF	TGTGCCAGCAGTCCCGCGTCGGGTGGCTATGGCTACACCTTC
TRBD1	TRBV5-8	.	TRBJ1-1	CASSPGQGWDTEAFF	TGTGCCAGCAGCCCCGGACAGGGTTGGGACACTGAAGCTTTCTTT
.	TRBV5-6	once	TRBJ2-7	CASSPLARSSYEQYF	TGTGCCAGCAGCCCTCTTGCAAGGAGCTCCTACGAGCAGTACTTC
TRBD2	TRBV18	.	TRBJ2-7	CASSSGTSGYEQYF	TGTGCCAGCTCGTCCGGGACTAGCGGCTACGAGCAGTACTTC
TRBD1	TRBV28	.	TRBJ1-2	CASSLWDRGGGYTF	TGTGCCAGCAGTTTGTGGGACAGGGGTGGAGGCTACACCTTC
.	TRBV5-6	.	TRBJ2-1	CASSYLIEQFF	TGTGCCAGCAGTTACCTAATAGAGCAGTTCTTC
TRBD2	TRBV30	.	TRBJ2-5	CAWSVGREWETQYF	TGTGCCTGGAGTGTAGGGCGGGAGTGGGAGACCCAGTACTTC
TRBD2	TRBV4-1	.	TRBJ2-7	CASSQGYGGGRNEQYF	TGCGCCAGCAGCCAAGGTTACGGGGGAGGGCGGAACGAGCAGTACTTC
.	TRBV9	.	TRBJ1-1	CASSVEVGLNTEAFF	TGTGCCAGCAGCGTAGAGGTTGGGCTGAACACTGAAGCTTTCTTT
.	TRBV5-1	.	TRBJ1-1	CASSPFTRQWRATEAFF	TGCGCCAGCAGCCCCTTTACAAGGCAGTGGCGGGCGACTGAAGCTTTCTTT
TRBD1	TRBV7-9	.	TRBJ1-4	CASSSHRGGEKLFF	TGTGCCAGCAGCAGTCACAGGGGGGGTGAAAAACTGTTTTTT
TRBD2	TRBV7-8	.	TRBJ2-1	CASSLPAGLAGVNEQFF	TGTGCCAGCAGCTTACCTGCCGGACTAGCGGGAGTCAATGAGCAGTTCTTC